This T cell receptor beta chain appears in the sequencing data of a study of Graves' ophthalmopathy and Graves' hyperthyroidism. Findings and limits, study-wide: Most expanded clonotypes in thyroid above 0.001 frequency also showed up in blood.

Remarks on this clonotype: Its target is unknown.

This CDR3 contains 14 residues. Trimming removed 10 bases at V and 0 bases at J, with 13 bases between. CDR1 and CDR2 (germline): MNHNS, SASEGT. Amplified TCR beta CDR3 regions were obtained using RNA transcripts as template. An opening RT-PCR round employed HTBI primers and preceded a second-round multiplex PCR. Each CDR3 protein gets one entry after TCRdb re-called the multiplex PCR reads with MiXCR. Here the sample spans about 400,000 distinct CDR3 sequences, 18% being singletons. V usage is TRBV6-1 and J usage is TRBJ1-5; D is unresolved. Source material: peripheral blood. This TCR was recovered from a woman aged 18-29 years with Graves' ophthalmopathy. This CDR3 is CATHGSFSNQPQHF. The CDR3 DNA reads TGTGCCACTCACGGGTCTTTTAGCAATCAGCCCCAGCATTTT.